Listed here is a single T cell receptor (beta chain). Libraries were prepared by immunoSEQ multiplex PCR; TCRdb keeps only in-frame clonotypes and omits some of them. The repertoire includes 50,000 to 60,000 clones, 90% to 95% of them detected once, and 2.5% to 3% sits in the top ten. The data derive from a study of T cells after posttransplantation cyclophosphamide. This CDR3 comprises 14 residues. The J segment lost 2 bases and the V segment lost 8 bases, leaving 9 bases of the junction unmatched. Germline values: CDR1 MNHNS, CDR2 SASEGT. The rearrangement links TRBV6-1 to TRBJ2-7; TRBD1 matches at 7 bases. The receptor's source is a woman in her thirties in good health and a related stem cell transplant donor. The sample was PBMCs. This CDR3 reads CASYERGQTYEQYF. The CDR3 bases are TGTGCCAGCTATGAGAGGGGACAGACCTACGAGCAGTACTTC.